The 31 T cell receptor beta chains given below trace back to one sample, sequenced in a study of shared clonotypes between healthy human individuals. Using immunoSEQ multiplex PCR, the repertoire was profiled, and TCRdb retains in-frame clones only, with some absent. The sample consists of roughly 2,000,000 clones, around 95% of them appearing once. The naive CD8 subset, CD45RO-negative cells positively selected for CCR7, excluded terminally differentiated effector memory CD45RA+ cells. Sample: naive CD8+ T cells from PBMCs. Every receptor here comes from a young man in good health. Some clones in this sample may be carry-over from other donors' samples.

CDR3 in amino acids: CAISSVSYEQYF. CDR3 DNA: TGTGCCATCAGTTCAGTCTCCTACGAGCAGTACTTC. The rearrangement uses TRBV10-3 and TRBJ2-7, with no clear D. The CDR3 length is 12 residues. V gave up 5 bases and J gave up 0 bases, with 5 bases separating them. CDR1 and CDR2 (germline): ENHRY, SYGVKD.

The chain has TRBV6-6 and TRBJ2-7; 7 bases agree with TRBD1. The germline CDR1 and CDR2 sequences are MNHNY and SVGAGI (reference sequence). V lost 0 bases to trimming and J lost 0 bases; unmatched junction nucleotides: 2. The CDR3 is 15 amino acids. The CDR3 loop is CASSYSTGTSYEQYF. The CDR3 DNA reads TGTGCCAGCAGTTACTCGACAGGGACCTCCTACGAGCAGTACTTC.

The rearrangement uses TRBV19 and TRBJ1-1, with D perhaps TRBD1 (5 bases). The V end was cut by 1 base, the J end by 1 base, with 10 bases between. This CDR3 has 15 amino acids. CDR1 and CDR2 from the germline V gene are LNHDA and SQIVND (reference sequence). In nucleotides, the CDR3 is TGTGCCAGTAGTATAGGGGGGAGTTGGAACACTGAAGCTTTCTTT. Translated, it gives CASSIGGSWNTEAFF. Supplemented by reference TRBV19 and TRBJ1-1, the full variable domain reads DGGITQSPKYLFRKEGQNVTLSCEQNLNHDAMYWYRQDPGQGLRLIYYSQIVNDFQKGDIAEGYSVSREKKESFPLTVTSAQKNPTAFYLCASSIGGSWNTEAFFGQGTRLTVV.

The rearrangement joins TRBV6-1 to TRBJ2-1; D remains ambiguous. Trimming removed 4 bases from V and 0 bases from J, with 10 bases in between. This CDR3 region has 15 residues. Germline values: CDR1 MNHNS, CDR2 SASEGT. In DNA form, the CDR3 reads TGTGCCAGCAGTGGTACATTCTTCTCCTACAATGAGCAGTTCTTC. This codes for CASSGTFFSYNEQFF.

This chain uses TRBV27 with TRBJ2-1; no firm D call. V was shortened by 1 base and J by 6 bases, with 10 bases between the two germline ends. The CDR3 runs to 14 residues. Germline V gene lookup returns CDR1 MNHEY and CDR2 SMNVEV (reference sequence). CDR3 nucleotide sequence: TGTGCCAGCAGTTTATATTCGGGTGGCAATGAGCAGTTCTTC. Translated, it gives CASSLYSGGNEQFF.

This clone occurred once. This CDR3 reads CAISENLVGVGELFF. Written as DNA, the CDR3 is TGTGCCATCAGTGAGAACCTAGTAGGGGTCGGGGAGCTGTTTTTT. The chain couples TRBV10-3 to TRBJ2-2, with a tentative D call TRBD1 (5 bases). Per the germline V gene, CDR1 is ENHRY and CDR2 is SYGVKD. V shed 2 bases and J shed 7 bases, with 14 bases lying between them. This CDR3 is 15 amino acids long.

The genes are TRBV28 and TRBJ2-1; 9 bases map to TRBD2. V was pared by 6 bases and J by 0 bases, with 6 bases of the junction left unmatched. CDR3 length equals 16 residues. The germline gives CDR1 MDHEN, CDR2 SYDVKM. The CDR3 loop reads CASRLTSGNSYNEQFF. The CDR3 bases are TGTGCCAGCAGGCTGACTAGCGGAAACTCCTACAATGAGCAGTTCTTC.

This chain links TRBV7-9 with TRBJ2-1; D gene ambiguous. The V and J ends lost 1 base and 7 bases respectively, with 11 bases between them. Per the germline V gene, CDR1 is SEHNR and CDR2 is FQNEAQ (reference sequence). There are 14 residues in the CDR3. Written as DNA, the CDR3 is TGTGCCAGCAGCTTAGAAGGAGCACGGAATGAGCAGTTCTTC. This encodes CASSLEGARNEQFF.

This CDR3 is CASSLSFLGTSYEQYF. The DNA of the CDR3 is TGTGCCAGCAGTTTATCTTTCCTGGGAACCTCCTACGAGCAGTACTTC. V is TRBV27 and J is TRBJ2-7; D not resolved. The germline V gene has CDR1 MNHEY and CDR2 SMNVEV (reference sequence). This CDR3 has 16 amino acids. Trimming removed 0 bases at V and 0 bases at J, with 12 bases between.

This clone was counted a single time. The DNA of the CDR3 is TGTGCCAGCGGCTCAGATACGCAGTATTTT. Translating gives CASGSDTQYF. V gene TRBV9 combines with J gene TRBJ2-3; unclear D gene. The V gene lost 7 bases and the J gene lost 4 bases, with 4 bases spanning the gap. The CDR3 is made up of 10 amino acids. Germline-derived CDR1 and CDR2 are SGDLS and YYNGEE.

The CDR3 bases are TGTGCCAGCAGTTTATTTGGGACCCAGTACTTC. Protein: CASSLFGTQYF. This chain joins TRBV27 and TRBJ2-5; D is unclear. Trimming stripped 1 base from V and 7 bases from J, with 4 bases between. Germline loops: CDR1 MNHEY, CDR2 SMNVEV (reference sequence). The CDR3 consists of 11 residues.

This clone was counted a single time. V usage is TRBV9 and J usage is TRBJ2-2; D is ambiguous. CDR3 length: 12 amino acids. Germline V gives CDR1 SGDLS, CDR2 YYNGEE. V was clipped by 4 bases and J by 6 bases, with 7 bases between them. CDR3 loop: CASSSLPGELFF. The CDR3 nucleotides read TGTGCCAGCAGCAGCCTTCCCGGGGAGCTGTTTTTT.

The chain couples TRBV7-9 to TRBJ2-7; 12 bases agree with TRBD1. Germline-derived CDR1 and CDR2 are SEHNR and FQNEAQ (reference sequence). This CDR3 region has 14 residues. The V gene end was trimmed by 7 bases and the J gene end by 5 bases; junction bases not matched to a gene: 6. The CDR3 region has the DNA TGTGCCAGCACCCCGGGACAGGGGGCCCACGAGCAGTACTTC. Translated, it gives CASTPGQGAHEQYF.

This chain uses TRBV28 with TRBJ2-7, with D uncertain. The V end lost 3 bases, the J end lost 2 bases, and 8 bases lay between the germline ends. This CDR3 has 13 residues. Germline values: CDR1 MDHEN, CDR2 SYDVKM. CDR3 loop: CASSLNTPYEQYF. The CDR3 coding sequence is TGTGCCAGCAGTTTGAACACGCCCTACGAGCAGTACTTC.

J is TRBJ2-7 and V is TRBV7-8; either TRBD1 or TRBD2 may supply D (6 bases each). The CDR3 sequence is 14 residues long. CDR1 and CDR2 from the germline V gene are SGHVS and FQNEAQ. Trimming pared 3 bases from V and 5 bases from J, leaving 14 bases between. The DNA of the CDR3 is TGTGCCAGCAGCTTGATATCGGGGGCCAACGAGCAGTACTTC. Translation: CASSLISGANEQYF. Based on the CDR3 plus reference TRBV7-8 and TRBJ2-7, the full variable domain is GAGVSQSPRYKVAKRGQDVALRCDPISGHVSLFWYQQALGQGPEFLTYFQNEAQLDKSGLPSDRFFAERPEGSVSTLKIQRTQQEDSAVYLCASSLISGANEQYFGPGTRLTVT.

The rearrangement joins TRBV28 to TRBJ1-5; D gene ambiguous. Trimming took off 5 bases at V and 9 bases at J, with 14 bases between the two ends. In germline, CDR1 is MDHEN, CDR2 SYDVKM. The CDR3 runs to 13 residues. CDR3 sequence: CASSTQGLMPQHF. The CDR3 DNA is TGTGCCAGCAGTACACAAGGGTTGATGCCCCAGCATTTT.

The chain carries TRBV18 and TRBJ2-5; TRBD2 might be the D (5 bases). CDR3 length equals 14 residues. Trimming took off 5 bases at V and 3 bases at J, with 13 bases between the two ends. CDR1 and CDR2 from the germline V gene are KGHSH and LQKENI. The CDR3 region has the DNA TGTGCCAGCTCAGAATACGGGAACAAAGAGACCCAGTACTTC. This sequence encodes CASSEYGNKETQYF.

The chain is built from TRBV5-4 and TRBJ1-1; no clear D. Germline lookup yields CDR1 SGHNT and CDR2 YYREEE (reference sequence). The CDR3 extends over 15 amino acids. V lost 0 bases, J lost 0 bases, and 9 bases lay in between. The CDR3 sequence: CASSLGMGLNTEAFF. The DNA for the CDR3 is TGTGCCAGCAGCTTGGGCATGGGTCTGAACACTGAAGCTTTCTTT.

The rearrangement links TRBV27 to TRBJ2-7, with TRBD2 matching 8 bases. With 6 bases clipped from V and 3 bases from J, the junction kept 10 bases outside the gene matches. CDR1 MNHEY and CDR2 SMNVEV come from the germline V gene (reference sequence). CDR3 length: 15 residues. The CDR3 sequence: CASRPSGSLFYEQYF. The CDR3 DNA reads TGTGCCAGCAGACCGAGCGGGAGTCTTTTCTACGAGCAGTACTTC.

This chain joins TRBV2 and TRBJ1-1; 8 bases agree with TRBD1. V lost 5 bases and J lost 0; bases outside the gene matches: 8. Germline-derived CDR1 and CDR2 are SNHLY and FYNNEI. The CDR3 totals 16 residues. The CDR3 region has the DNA TGTGCCAGCAGTCCGCGGACAGGGCAGCTGAACACTGAAGCTTTCTTT. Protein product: CASSPRTGQLNTEAFF.

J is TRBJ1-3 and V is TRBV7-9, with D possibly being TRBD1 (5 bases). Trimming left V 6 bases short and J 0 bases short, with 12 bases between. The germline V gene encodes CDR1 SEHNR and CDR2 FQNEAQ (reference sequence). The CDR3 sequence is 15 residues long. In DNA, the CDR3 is TGTGCCAGCAGAAAACAGGAACCCTCTGGAAACACCATATATTTT. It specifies CASRKQEPSGNTIYF.

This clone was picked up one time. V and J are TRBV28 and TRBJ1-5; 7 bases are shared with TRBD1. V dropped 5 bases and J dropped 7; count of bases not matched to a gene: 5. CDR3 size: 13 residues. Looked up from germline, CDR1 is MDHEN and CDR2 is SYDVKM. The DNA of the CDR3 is TGTGCCAGCAGTCGACAGGGTTTACAGCCCCAGCATTTT. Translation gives CASSRQGLQPQHF.

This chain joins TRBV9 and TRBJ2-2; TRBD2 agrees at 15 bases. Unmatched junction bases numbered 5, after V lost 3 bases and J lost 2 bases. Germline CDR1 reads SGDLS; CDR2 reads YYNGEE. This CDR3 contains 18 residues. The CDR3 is CASSAKGLAGGNTGELFF. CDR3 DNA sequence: TGTGCCAGCAGCGCTAAGGGACTAGCGGGAGGAAACACCGGGGAGCTGTTTTTT. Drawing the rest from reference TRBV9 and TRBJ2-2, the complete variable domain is DSGVTQTPKHLITATGQRVTLRCSPRSGDLSVYWYQQSLDQGLQFLIQYYNGEERAKGNILERFSAQQFPDLHSELNLSSLELGDSALYFCASSAKGLAGGNTGELFFGEGSRLTVL.

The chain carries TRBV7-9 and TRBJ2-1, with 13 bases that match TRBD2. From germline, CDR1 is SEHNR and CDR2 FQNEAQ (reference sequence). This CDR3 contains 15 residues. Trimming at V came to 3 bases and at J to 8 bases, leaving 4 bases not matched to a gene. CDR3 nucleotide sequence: TGTGCCAGCAGCTTTGGACTAGCGGGAGCGGATGAGCAGTTCTTC. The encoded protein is CASSFGLAGADEQFF.

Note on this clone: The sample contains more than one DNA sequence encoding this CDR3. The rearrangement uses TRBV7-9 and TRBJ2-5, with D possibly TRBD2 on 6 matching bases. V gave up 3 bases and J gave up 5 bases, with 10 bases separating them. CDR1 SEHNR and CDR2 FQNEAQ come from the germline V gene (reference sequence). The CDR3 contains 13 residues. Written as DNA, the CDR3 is TGTGCCAGCAGCTTTCCGGGGGTCGAGACCCAGTACTTC. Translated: CASSFPGVETQYF.

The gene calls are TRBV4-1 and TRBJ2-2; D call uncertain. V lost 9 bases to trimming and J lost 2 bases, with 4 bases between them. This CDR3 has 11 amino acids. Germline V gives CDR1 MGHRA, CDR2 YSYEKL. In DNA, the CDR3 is TGCGCCAGTTACAACACCGGGGAGCTGTTTTTT. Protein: CASYNTGELFF.

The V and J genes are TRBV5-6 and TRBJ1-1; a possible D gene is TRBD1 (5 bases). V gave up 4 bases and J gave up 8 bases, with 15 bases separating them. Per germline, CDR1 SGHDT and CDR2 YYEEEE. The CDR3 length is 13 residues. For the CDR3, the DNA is TGTGCCAGCAGCAAAAAACAGGTTTTAGAAGCTTTCTTT. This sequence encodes CASSKKQVLEAFF.

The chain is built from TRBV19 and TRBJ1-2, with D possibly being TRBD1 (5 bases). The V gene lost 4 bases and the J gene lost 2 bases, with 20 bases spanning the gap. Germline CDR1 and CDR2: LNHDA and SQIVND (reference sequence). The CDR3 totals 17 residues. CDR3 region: CASSTPRGAGNNYGYTF. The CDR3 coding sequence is TGTGCCAGTAGTACTCCCCGAGGGGCAGGGAACAACTATGGCTACACCTTC.

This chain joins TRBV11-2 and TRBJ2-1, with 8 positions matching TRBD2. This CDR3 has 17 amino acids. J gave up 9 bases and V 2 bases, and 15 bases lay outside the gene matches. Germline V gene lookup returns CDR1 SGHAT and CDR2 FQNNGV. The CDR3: CASSLSSGGLGASEQFF. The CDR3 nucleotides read TGTGCCAGCAGCTTATCTTCGGGGGGGCTAGGGGCCAGTGAGCAGTTCTTC.

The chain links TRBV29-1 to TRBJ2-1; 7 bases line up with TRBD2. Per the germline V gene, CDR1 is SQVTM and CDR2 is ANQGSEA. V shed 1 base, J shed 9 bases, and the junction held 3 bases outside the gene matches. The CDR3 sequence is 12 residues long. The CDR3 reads CSVEVGGSEQFF. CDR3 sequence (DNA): TGCAGCGTTGAAGTGGGGGGGAGTGAGCAGTTCTTC.

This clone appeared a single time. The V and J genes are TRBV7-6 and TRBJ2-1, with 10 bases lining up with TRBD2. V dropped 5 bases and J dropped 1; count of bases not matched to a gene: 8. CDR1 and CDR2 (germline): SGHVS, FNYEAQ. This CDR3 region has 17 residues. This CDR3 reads CASSRSTSGSSYNEQFF. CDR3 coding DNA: TGTGCCAGCAGCCGGTCGACTAGCGGGTCTTCCTACAATGAGCAGTTCTTC.